This TCR beta chain was identified in a study of control samples from healthy donors and cancer patients. Profiled with immunoSEQ multiplex PCR; TCRdb holds only in-frame clones, not every one. The top ten hold less than 1.6% of the sample, which has about 220,000 clones, about 95% seen once. The table lists this clone with a count of one. This same CDR3 is encoded by further DNA sequences in the sample. This CDR3 is 13 amino acids long. Germline CDR1 MDHEN, CDR2 SYDVKM. The V end was cut by 4 bases, the J end by 8 bases, with 14 bases between. The gene calls are TRBV28 and TRBJ2-5; no clear D. The sequence derives from a man aged 50 or older in good health. Sequenced material: blood. The CDR3 loop is CASSWEAWETQYF. The CDR3 region has the DNA TGTGCCAGCAGTTGGGAAGCGTGGGAAACCCAGTACTTC.